This T cell receptor (beta chain) was obtained from a study of blood T cells in healthy people across ages. Study-wide points: It was held that diversity estimates obtained from one million T cells represented underestimates. More naive CD4+ cells and higher diversity were found in long-lived than in aged donors.

In its sample, this clonotype was seen a few times. Its antigen is still unknown. The CDR3 length is 17 residues. CDR1 and CDR2 from the germline V gene are SQVTM and ANQGSEA. Trimming at V came to 4 bases and at J to 2 bases, leaving 14 bases not matched to a gene. Using a J-beta primer mix together with a sample-barcoded 5' primer, a second PCR was run for roughly 6 to 12 cycles. TCRdb independently ran MiXCR on the 5' RACE reads; one entry per CDR3 protein. The sample lists around 1.7 million distinct CDR3 sequences, under 30% occurring once. This sequence was found in a woman aged 25 to 45 in good health. V is TRBV29-1 and J is TRBJ2-7; 10 nucleotides align to TRBD2. Sequencing was carried out using blood. The CDR3 DNA is TGCAGCGTTGCGAGTAGTCTAGCGGGAGAGAGTACCTACGAGCAGTACTTC. It specifies CSVASSLAGESTYEQYF.